A single sample is the source of the 22 T cell receptor beta chains below, sequenced in a study of breast tumors, draining lymph nodes, adjacent tissues. A single record per CDR3 protein comes from TCRdb applying MiXCR to the multiplex PCR reads. The sample carries some 170,000 distinct CDR3 sequences, 33% recorded once. Breast cancer patients provided tissue from their axillary draining lymph nodes. Specimen: axillary lymph node tissue. The receptors derive from a female donor with breast cancer. Some clones in this sample may be carry-over from other donors' samples.

The chain joins TRBV12-3 or TRBV12-4 to TRBJ2-2, with 14 bases matching TRBD2. The V and J ends lost 5 bases and 5 bases, in that order; junction bases with no gene match: 19. The CDR3 covers 21 residues. The DNA for the CDR3 is TGTGCCAGCAGTCAACCGGGGACCGGACTAGCGGGGGGTTTAAATACCGGGGAGCTGTTTTTT. As protein: CASSQPGTGLAGGLNTGELFF.

This clonotype was recorded a few times. This chain links TRBV29-1 with TRBJ1-1, with no clear D. V was clipped by 7 bases and J by 3 bases, with 6 bases between them. This CDR3 has 10 amino acids. In germline, CDR1 is SQVTM, CDR2 ANQGSEA. The CDR3 nucleotides are TGCAGCGGGTGGGACACTGAAGCTTTCTTT. It encodes CSGWDTEAFF.

There are many counts of this clonotype. The chain has TRBV5-1 and TRBJ2-3; possibly TRBD1 or TRBD2 for D (5 bases each). Germline V gene lookup returns CDR1 SGHRS and CDR2 YFSETQ. The CDR3 has 16 residues. The V gene lost 4 bases and the J gene lost 0 bases, with 15 bases spanning the gap. DNA of the CDR3: TGCGCCAGCAGCGCAGGGACGGATACTAGCACAGATACGCAGTATTTT. It translates to CASSAGTDTSTDTQYF.

This clonotype has a single count. The CDR3 protein is CASSFGGSIQPQHF. The CDR3 DNA reads TGTGCCAGCAGTTTTGGAGGGAGTATTCAGCCCCAGCATTTT. V usage is TRBV6-2 or TRBV6-3 and J usage is TRBJ1-5, with D uncertain. CDR1 MNHEY and CDR2 SVGEGT come from the germline V gene. This CDR3 comprises 14 residues. V dropped 4 bases and J dropped 6 bases, with 13 bases sitting between them.

This clonotype was detected many times. A much larger clone differs by one base, so this may be a read error. The conserved closing phenylalanine or tryptophan is absent in this CDR3, likely reflecting a read error. V gene TRBV10-3 combines with J gene TRBJ2-1; D not certain. Trimming shortened V by 7 bases and J by 5 bases, and 15 bases separated the two germline ends. CDR1 is ENHRY, CDR2 SYGVKD, per germline. This CDR3 has 14 amino acids. CDR3 sequence reads: CAITSRNNNNEQFL. The DNA for the CDR3 is TGTGCCATCACGTCTCGAAATAATAACAATGAGCAGTTCCTC.

This clonotype was detected many times. The chain uses TRBV19 and TRBJ1-3; 9 bases are a match to TRBD1. V trimming: 0 bases; J trimming: 2 bases; junction bases outside the gene matches: 8. Germline V gene sequence: CDR1 LNHDA, CDR2 SQIVND (reference sequence). The CDR3 contains 18 residues. The CDR3 region is CASSIDLADRGAGNTIYF. The CDR3 DNA reads TGTGCCAGTAGTATAGATCTAGCTGACAGGGGGGCTGGAAACACCATATATTTT. The full variable domain, with the rest looked up from reference TRBV19 and TRBJ1-3, is DGGITQSPKYLFRKEGQNVTLSCEQNLNHDAMYWYRQDPGQGLRLIYYSQIVNDFQKGDIAEGYSVSREKKESFPLTVTSAQKNPTAFYLCASSIDLADRGAGNTIYFGEGSWLTVV.

The J gene is TRBJ2-7, the V gene TRBV9; D unresolved. The CDR3 has 13 residues. Trimming took off 4 bases at V and 5 bases at J, with 13 bases between the two ends. The germline CDR1 and CDR2 sequences are SGDLS and YYNGEE. The CDR3 reads CASSSVGGNEQYF. CDR3 nucleotides: TGTGCCAGCAGCAGCGTAGGTGGTAACGAGCAGTACTTC.

Turning to this clonotype: The DNA is omitted, as the CDR3 cannot be located on it reliably, and the CDR3 follows TCRdb's listing. The genes are TRBV12-3 or TRBV12-4 and TRBJ1-4; the table's D call, TRBD1, has no DNA check behind it. The CDR3 totals 21 residues, both ends included. The CDR3 loop reads CASSWASKEYFGAGTGEKLFF.

The chain carries TRBV20-1 and TRBJ2-7, with D perhaps assigned TRBD1 or TRBD2 (5 bases each). The germline V gene has CDR1 DFQATT and CDR2 SNEGSKA (reference sequence). The ends were cut back, 6 bases at V and 5 bases at J, with 14 bases in the middle. This CDR3 region has 12 residues. CDR3 amino acids: CSAGAAGNEQYF. The CDR3 DNA reads as TGCAGTGCCGGGGCCGCAGGGAACGAGCAGTACTTC.

This clonotype has just a few counts. This could be a read error, since a much larger clone is one nucleotide away. The genes are TRBV11-2 and TRBJ2-7, with 8 nucleotides matching TRBD2. Trimming cost V 3 bases and J 6 bases; bases outside gene matches: 13. The length of the CDR3 is 16 residues. Germline V gene sequence: CDR1 SGHAT, CDR2 FQNNGV. The CDR3 loop reads CASSFVLAAGSGEQYF. The CDR3, as DNA: TGTGCCAGCAGCTTTGTACTAGCGGCAGGATCGGGCGAGCAGTACTTC.

The V call is TRBV3-1, the J call TRBJ2-6, with a possible D match to TRBD2 (5 bases). Germline CDR1 reads LGHDT; CDR2 reads YNNKEL (reference sequence). V was trimmed by 2 bases and J by 2 bases, leaving 7 bases between them. This CDR3 has 15 amino acids. The CDR3 bases are TGTGCCAGCAGCCAACTGAGGGCTGGGGCCAACGTCCTGACTTTC. Protein: CASSQLRAGANVLTF.

This clonotype appeared once. The chain joins TRBV18 to TRBJ2-1, with D unresolved. This CDR3 is built from 13 residues. CDR1 is KGHSH and CDR2 is LQKENI in the germline V gene. Trimming took off 5 bases at V and 7 bases at J, with 12 bases between the two ends. For the CDR3, the DNA is TGTGCCAGCTCAGCGGCAAAAGGGAATGAGCAGTTCTTC. It specifies CASSAAKGNEQFF.

The sample holds many counts of this clonotype. The V gene is TRBV2, the J gene TRBJ2-5; D is perhaps TRBD1 (5 bases). V lost 2 bases and J 1 base, leaving 11 bases between the germline ends. CDR3 length: 15 amino acids. CDR1 is SNHLY, CDR2 FYNNEI, per germline. The CDR3, as DNA: TGTGCCAGCAGTGAACAGGGAACCACCCAAGAGACCCAGTACTTC. This encodes CASSEQGTTQETQYF.

This clonotype was counted many times. The V and J genes are TRBV5-1 and TRBJ2-7, with 10 positions matching TRBD1. Germline CDR1 is SGHRS and CDR2 is YFSETQ. The length of the CDR3 is 14 residues. V trimming: 5 bases; J trimming: 3 bases; junction bases outside the gene matches: 5. CDR3 region: CASRGGTGDYEQYF. The CDR3 DNA reads as TGCGCCAGCAGGGGCGGGACAGGGGACTACGAGCAGTACTTC.

The CDR3 bases are TGTGCCAGCAGCCCCGGGACAGGGGGCAACCTCGGTGAAAAACTGTTTTTT. It yields the protein CASSPGTGGNLGEKLFF. This chain joins TRBV7-9 and TRBJ1-4, with 12 positions matching TRBD1. Unmatched junction bases numbered 11, after V lost 5 bases and J lost 7 bases. CDR1 and CDR2 (germline): SEHNR, FQNEAQ (reference sequence). The CDR3 covers 17 residues.

The chain couples TRBV20-1 to TRBJ2-5, with 8 bases fitting TRBD2. This CDR3 contains 17 residues. The germline V gene encodes CDR1 DFQATT and CDR2 SNEGSKA (reference sequence). The V segment lost 0 bases and the J segment 5 bases; nucleotides outside the gene matches: 14. CDR3 protein: CSAREYGGLVGLETQYF. The CDR3 DNA reads TGCAGTGCTAGAGAGTACGGGGGACTAGTGGGGCTTGAGACCCAGTACTTC.

This clonotype has at least ten counts. This chain connects TRBV30 to TRBJ2-5, with TRBD2 matching over 7 bases. The V gene end was trimmed by 0 bases and the J gene end by 5 bases; junction bases not matched to a gene: 15. Germline CDR1 reads GTSNPN; CDR2 reads SVGIG (reference sequence). CDR3 size: 17 residues. CDR3 in amino acids: CAWSVRGSGRITETQYF. The CDR3 DNA is TGTGCCTGGAGTGTACGGGGTAGCGGGCGAATAACGGAGACCCAGTACTTC.

This clonotype was seen a few times. Possible read error: a much larger clone is one base away. The chain couples TRBV20-1 to TRBJ2-5; weak D call: TRBD2 (6 bases). Per germline, CDR1 DFQATT and CDR2 SNEGSKA (reference sequence). This CDR3 region has 14 residues. CDR3 region: CSARGLLLQATQYF. The CDR3 region has the DNA TGCAGTGCAAGGGGACTTCTTCTTCAAGCGACCCAGTACTTC.

Many counts were recorded for this clonotype. The J gene is TRBJ2-7, the V gene TRBV7-6; no clear D gene. Germline-derived CDR1 and CDR2 are SGHVS and FNYEAQ. This CDR3 comprises 15 residues. The germline V and J ends were trimmed by 5 bases and 0 bases, with 14 bases remaining between them. This CDR3 is CASSQSLGSSYEQYF. The CDR3 coding sequence is TGTGCCAGCAGCCAGTCCCTAGGAAGCTCCTACGAGCAGTACTTC.

The table lists this clonotype with many counts. The chain uses TRBV6-6 and TRBJ2-1, with 11 bases lining up with TRBD2. The junction had 3 bases not matched to a gene; V was cut back by 4 bases and J by 4 bases. Germline CDR1 is MNHNY and CDR2 is SVGAGI (reference sequence). CDR3 length: 15 residues. The CDR3 sequence is CASSLVAGGYNEQFF. CDR3 DNA sequence: TGTGCCAGCAGTTTGGTAGCGGGAGGGTACAATGAGCAGTTCTTC.

The sample holds many counts of this clonotype. DNA of the CDR3: TGTGCCAGCGGCGGGTTAAGCAATCAGCCCCAGCATTTT. It translates to CASGGLSNQPQHF. The J gene is TRBJ1-5, the V gene TRBV28, with unresolved D. CDR1 and CDR2 (germline): MDHEN, SYDVKM. CDR3 length: 13 residues. Trimming left V 8 bases short and J 1 base short, with 9 bases between.

The V and J genes are TRBV6-2 or TRBV6-3 and TRBJ2-1, with D uncertain. With 8 bases removed from V and 8 bases from J, the gap between germline ends came to 19 bases. CDR3 size: 14 residues. Germline CDR1 reads MNHEY; CDR2 reads SVGEGT. In DNA form, the CDR3 reads TGTGCCAGCGGGCCCTCCCCTGGTCCCTATGAGCAGTTCTTC. Amino acid sequence: CASGPSPGPYEQFF.